This T cell receptor (beta chain) was observed in a study of shared clonotypes between healthy human individuals. Overall study findings and caveats: Since donors were few, the genetic and exposure-history diversity represented was limited. Apart from blood, nothing was sampled; tissue repertoires likely differ. Larger estimated richness was generally seen in naive subsets than in memory subsets.

The germline CDR1 and CDR2 sequences are MNHEY and SMNVEV (reference sequence). This CDR3 spans 15 amino acids. V lost 8 bases to trimming and J lost 6 bases; unmatched junction nucleotides: 11. The assay was carried out at the deep level. Assay used: immunoSEQ multiplex PCR; TCRdb lists only in-frame clones, some missing. The sample includes about 2.2 million clones, 90% to 95% of them seen just once. In the case of this clone: The antigen is undetermined.

In the naive CD8 group, cells lacked CD45RO and were positively selected for CCR7, so terminally differentiated effector memory CD45RA+ cells were left out. This chain joins TRBV27 and TRBJ1-4; 8 nucleotides align to TRBD1. Sequencing was carried out using naive CD8+ T cells from PBMCs. The source is a man in his late teens or twenties in good health. Some clones in this sample may be carry-over from other donors' samples. The CDR3 spells CASRPLKDRDEKLFF. As DNA, the CDR3 is TGTGCCAGCCGCCCTCTGAAGGACAGGGATGAAAAACTGTTTTTT.